The 3 T cell receptor beta chains given below trace back to one sample, sequenced in a study of blood T cell repertoires in COVID-19. Some clones are missing from TCRdb's copy, which holds only in-frame ones; the method was immunoSEQ multiplex PCR. This sample has around 200,000 clones, with approximately 86% found just once. Sequenced sample: peripheral blood. The receptors come from a man in his forties or fifties with active or convalescent COVID-19.

The chain carries TRBV29-1 and TRBJ1-2; D is undetermined. This CDR3 has 12 residues. V lost 3 bases and J 1 base, leaving 6 bases between the germline ends. Germline V CDR1 and CDR2: SQVTM, ANQGSEA. In nucleotides, the CDR3 is TGCAGCGTTGATTCGGTTAACTATGGCTACACCTTC. Encoded protein: CSVDSVNYGYTF.

The chain links TRBV4-2 to TRBJ1-5; D not certain. The CDR3 runs 14 residues. Germline V gives CDR1 LGHNA, CDR2 YNFKEQ. V was trimmed by 0 bases and J by 3 bases, leaving 6 bases between them. This chain's CDR3 is CASSQDHYNQPQHF. CDR3 nucleotide sequence: TGTGCCAGCAGCCAAGATCACTACAATCAGCCCCAGCATTTT.

Note on this clone: A junction boundary mismatches the germline segment, possibly from a read error. This rearrangement joins TRBV7-9 to TRBJ2-7; 7 positions agree with TRBD2. This CDR3 is built from 15 residues. CDR1 and CDR2 (germline): SEHNR, FQNEAQ (reference sequence). The CDR3: CASTLQAGVSYEQYF. Here the CDR3 DNA reads TGTGCCAGCACCTTACAGGCGGGGGTTTCCTACGAGCAGTACTTC. The full variable domain, in which reference TRBV7-9 and TRBJ2-7 provide the parts outside the CDR3, is DTGVSQNPRHKITKRGQNVTFRCDPISEHNRLYWYRQTLGQGPEFLTYFQNEAQLEKSRLLSDRFSAERPKGSFSTLEIQRTEQGDSAMYLCASTLQAGVSYEQYFGPGTRLTVT.